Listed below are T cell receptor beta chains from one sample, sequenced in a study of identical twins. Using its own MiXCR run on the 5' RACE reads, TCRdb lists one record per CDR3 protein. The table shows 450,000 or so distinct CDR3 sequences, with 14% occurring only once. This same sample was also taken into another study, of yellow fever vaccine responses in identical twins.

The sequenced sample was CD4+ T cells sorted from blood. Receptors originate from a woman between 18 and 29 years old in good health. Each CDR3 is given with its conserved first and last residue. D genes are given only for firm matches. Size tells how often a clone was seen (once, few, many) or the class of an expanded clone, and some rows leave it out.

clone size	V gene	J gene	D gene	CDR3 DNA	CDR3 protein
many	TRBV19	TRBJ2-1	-	TGTGCCAGCGGGCGGAGCCTGCACTACAATGAGCAGTTCTTC	CASGRSLHYNEQFF
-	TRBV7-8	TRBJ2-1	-	TGTGCCAGCAGCTTAATTAAATTGAGCGGCCCCACCTCCTACAATGAGCAGTTCTTC	CASSLIKLSGPTSYNEQFF
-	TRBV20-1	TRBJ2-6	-	TGCAGCGCGGGTCCCTCTGGGGCCAACGTCCTGACTTTC	CSAGPSGANVLTF
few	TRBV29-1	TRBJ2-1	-	TGCAGTGTAGGAGCGGTAGTGATCTATGAGCAGTTCTTC	CSVGAVVIYEQFF
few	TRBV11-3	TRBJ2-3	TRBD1	TGTGCCAGCAGCCAAGGGGACAGGGGGTCTACAGATACGCAGTATTTT	CASSQGDRGSTDTQYF
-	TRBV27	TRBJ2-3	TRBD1	TGTGCCAGCAGTCCCTGGGACAGGGGAGCTACGCAGTATTTT	CASSPWDRGATQYF
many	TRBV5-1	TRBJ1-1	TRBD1	TGCGCCAGCAGCCAGGACAGGGTGGGCACTGAAGCTTTCTTT	CASSQDRVGTEAFF
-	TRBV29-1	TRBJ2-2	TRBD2	TGCAGCGCGGGGCGGGCTAGCGGGAGTCCCGGGGAGCTGTTTTTT	CSAGRASGSPGELFF
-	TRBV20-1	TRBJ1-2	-	TGCAGTGCTAGATATGGGCAGACCTATGGCTACACCTTC	CSARYGQTYGYTF
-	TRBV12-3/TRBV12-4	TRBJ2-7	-	TGTGCCAGCACCCAAAGGAGGGCAGGGTTGGTCTACGAGCAGTACTTC	CASTQRRAGLVYEQYF
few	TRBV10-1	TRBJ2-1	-	TGCGCCAACCGGCGTCTAGCCGCGGGATACAATGAGCAGTTCTTC	CANRRLAAGYNEQFF
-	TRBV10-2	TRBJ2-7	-	TGCGCCAGCATCAAGGGGGGGGAATACCCCTACGAGCAGTACTTC	CASIKGGEYPYEQYF
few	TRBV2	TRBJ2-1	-	TGTGCCAGCAGGGGGTTCGGCAATGAGCAGTTCTTC	CASRGFGNEQFF
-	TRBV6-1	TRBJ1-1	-	TGTGCCAGCAGTGAAGGGGGGGGTAGAGTTTTCACTGAAGCTTTCTTT	CASSEGGGRVFTEAFF
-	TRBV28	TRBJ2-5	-	TGTGCCAGCAGTCTGTGGGTAGGCAGCCAAGAGACCCAGTACTTC	CASSLWVGSQETQYF
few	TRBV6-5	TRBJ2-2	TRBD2	TGTGCCAGCAGTTCTACTAGCGGGGGGGCGGTCGGGGAGCTGTTTTTT	CASSSTSGGAVGELFF
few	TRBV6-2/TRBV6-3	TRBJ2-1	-	TGTGCCAGCAGCTTAATTGGAGGGGCGGGACACAATGAGCAGTTCTTC	CASSLIGGAGHNEQFF
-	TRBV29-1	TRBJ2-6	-	TGCAGCGTTGAAGTCGGGATCCTCTCTGGGGCCAACGTCCTGACTTTC	CSVEVGILSGANVLTF
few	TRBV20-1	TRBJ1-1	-	TGCAGTGCTCCGACAGACACTGAAGCTTTCTTT	CSAPTDTEAFF
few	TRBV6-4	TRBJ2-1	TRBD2	TGTGCCAGCAGTGTAAAAATAGGACTAGTCTTGAATGAGCAGTTCTTC	CASSVKIGLVLNEQFF
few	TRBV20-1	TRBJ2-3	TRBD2	TGCAGTGCTAGCCGTATGGGCGGGAGCAGAGATACGCAGTATTTT	CSASRMGGSRDTQYF
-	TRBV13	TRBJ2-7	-	TGTGCCAGCAGCCACAACAGGGATTACGAGCAGTACTTC	CASSHNRDYEQYF
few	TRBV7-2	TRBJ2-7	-	TGTGCCAGCAGCTTAGCGACCCTAGCAGTCTACGAGCAGTACTTC	CASSLATLAVYEQYF
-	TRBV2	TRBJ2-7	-	TGTGCCAGCACCAGGGATAGGGGTCGGTACGAGCAGTACTTC	CASTRDRGRYEQYF
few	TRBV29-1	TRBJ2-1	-	TGCAGCACACGACTCCGAGCCTACAATGAGCAGTTCTTC	CSTRLRAYNEQFF
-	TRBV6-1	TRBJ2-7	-	TGTGCCAGCAGTGAAGTTAGGTGGGAGACTAAGTACGAGCAGTACTTC	CASSEVRWETKYEQYF
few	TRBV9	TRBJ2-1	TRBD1	TGTGCCAGCAGCGTAGTAGGGGGCGGTGAGCAGTTCTTC	CASSVVGGGEQFF
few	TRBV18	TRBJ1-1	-	TGTGCCAGCTCACCACCAGAAGGATCCTTCGTCACTGAAGCTTTCTTT	CASSPPEGSFVTEAFF
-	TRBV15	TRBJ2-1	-	TGTGCCACCAACGGCGGGGGCCCCAGCTCCTACAATGAGCAGTTCTTC	CATNGGGPSSYNEQFF
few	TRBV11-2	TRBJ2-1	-	TGTGCCAGCAGCTTACGGACAGGCGGGACGAGAAGTACGGATGAGCAGTTCTTC	CASSLRTGGTRSTDEQFF
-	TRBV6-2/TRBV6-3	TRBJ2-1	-	TGTGCCAGCACAATGAACAATGAGCAGTTCTTC	CASTMNNEQFF
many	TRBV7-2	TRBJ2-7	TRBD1	TGTGCCAGCAGCCTCGACAGGGGGCTCTCCTACGAGCAGTACTTC	CASSLDRGLSYEQYF
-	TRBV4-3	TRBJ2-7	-	TGCGCCAGCAGCCAAGAATTACGGGGCCCAGCCTACGAGCAGTACTTC	CASSQELRGPAYEQYF
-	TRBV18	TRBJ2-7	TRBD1	TGTGCCAGCTCACCATCCGGGACAGGGGAGCAGTACTTC	CASSPSGTGEQYF
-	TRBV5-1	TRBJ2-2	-	TGCGCCAGCAGCTTGGATTCGGGGTCCGGGGAGCTGTTTTTT	CASSLDSGSGELFF
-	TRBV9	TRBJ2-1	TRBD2	TGTGCCAGCAGCGTAGTCTCCCTAGCGGGGGGGACCTACAATGAGCAGTTCTTC	CASSVVSLAGGTYNEQFF
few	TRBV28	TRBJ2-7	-	TGTGCCAGCAGGCCTTCCCGGGACCTCGGGGAGCAGTACTTC	CASRPSRDLGEQYF
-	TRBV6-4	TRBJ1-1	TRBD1	TGTGCCAGCAGTGAAACAGGGGCCACTGAAGCTTTCTTT	CASSETGATEAFF
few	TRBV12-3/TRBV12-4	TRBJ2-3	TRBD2	TGTGCCAGCAGTCCTCGGCTAGCGGGGAGTTGGACAGATACGCAGTATTTT	CASSPRLAGSWTDTQYF
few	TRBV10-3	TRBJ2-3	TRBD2	TGTGCCATCAGTGAGAGGGCGGGAGGGCCGGAAGATACGCAGTATTTT	CAISERAGGPEDTQYF
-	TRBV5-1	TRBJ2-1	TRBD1	TGCGCCAGCAGACCCGCGCCACAGGGGGCAACCTACAATGAGCAGTTCTTC	CASRPAPQGATYNEQFF
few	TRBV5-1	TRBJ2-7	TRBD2	TGCGCCAGCAGCCTGCTAGCGGGAGAAGTCTACGAGCAGTACTTC	CASSLLAGEVYEQYF